Listed here is a single TCR beta chain. TCRdb ran MiXCR on the 5' RACE reads and lists one entry per CDR3 protein. Of roughly 720,000 distinct CDR3 sequences listed, 18% were seen once; the top ten hold roughly 14%. These data come from a study of identical twins. Germline V CDR1 and CDR2: GTSNPN, SVGIG (reference sequence). Trimming cost V 8 bases and J 7 bases; bases outside gene matches: 13. This CDR3 is 15 amino acids long. The sample was also linked to a second study, of T cells expressing NK-cell markers. That report notes: Several experiments employed an anti-gamma-delta TCR antibody to confine sorting to alpha-beta TCR T cells. For over five donors, the dominant NKG2C+ clonotypes made up about 1.0-8% of their CD8+ T cells.

Sequencing was done on a sample of PBMCs. The source of this sequence is a young woman in good health. The chain is built from TRBV30 and TRBJ2-1, with 11 bases aligning to TRBD2. DNA of the CDR3: TGTGCCAGCCGCTTAGCGGGAGGGCGTGGGAATGAGCAGTTCTTC. This sequence encodes CASRLAGGRGNEQFF.